This T cell receptor beta chain stems from a study of cytomegalovirus exposure and HLA in healthy donors. Donors came from a validation cohort of 90 to 150 subjects, distinct from the first 666-subject cohort. TCRdb's table, derived via immunoSEQ multiplex PCR, lists solely in-frame clones and lacks some. The sample consists of over 250,000 clones, 80% to 90% of them appearing once. The CDR3 runs to 14 residues. Germline CDR1 SGHVS, CDR2 FQNEAQ. V was cut by 5 bases and J by 4 bases, with 15 bases left in between. The sequenced material came from PBMCs. This rearrangement joins TRBV7-8 to TRBJ2-7; D ambiguous. The receptor's source is a woman younger than 35 in good health and CMV-seronegative. CDR3 in DNA: TGTGCCAGCAGCCGTTATGATAGCCTATACGAGCAGTACTTC. As protein: CASSRYDSLYEQYF.